The 24 T cell receptor beta chains below were found in one sample sequenced in a study of shared T cell receptors in the human thymus. The assay was immunoSEQ multiplex PCR, and TCRdb's table has in-frame clones only and misses some. Here the sample spans hundreds of thousands of clones, more than 75% being singletons. In addition, the sample was reused for a study of human thymus T cells.

Sequences were obtained from thymocytes. The receptors here all came from a boy under two years old with a congenital heart defect.

This clone was counted once. CDR3 DNA sequence: TGTGCCAGCTCACCAAGCCGGGCGGGGGAGCTATACTATGGCTACACCTTC. Translated: CASSPSRAGELYYGYTF. The chain joins TRBV18 to TRBJ1-2, with D possibly matching TRBD1 (5 bases). CDR3 size: 17 residues. V lost 2 bases, J lost 3 bases, and 19 bases lay in between. The germline V gene has CDR1 KGHSH and CDR2 LQKENI. Variable domain in full (rest from reference TRBV18 and TRBJ1-2): NAGVMQNPRHLVRRRGQEARLRCSPMKGHSHVYWYRQLPEEGLKFMVYLQKENIIDESGMPKERFSAEFPKEGPSILRIQQVVRGDSAAYFCASSPSRAGELYYGYTFGSGTRLTVV.

The chain recombines TRBV5-4 with TRBJ1-6; 12 bases fit TRBD1. Germline V gene sequence: CDR1 SGHNT, CDR2 YYREEE (reference sequence). This CDR3 contains 18 residues. Trimming at V came to 1 base and at J to 10 bases, leaving 12 bases not matched to a gene. CDR3 sequence: CASSLTRWDRGLGSPLHF. Written as DNA, the CDR3 is TGTGCCAGCAGCTTGACGCGCTGGGACAGGGGGCTAGGGTCACCCCTCCACTTT.

The rearrangement links TRBV5-1 to TRBJ1-1; 8 positions agree with TRBD1. CDR1 is SGHRS, CDR2 YFSETQ, per germline. V dropped 5 bases and J dropped 6; count of bases not matched to a gene: 9. The CDR3 runs to 14 residues. CDR3 amino acids: CASRTTQGAPEAFF. Written as DNA, the CDR3 is TGCGCCAGCAGGACTACCCAGGGGGCCCCTGAAGCTTTCTTT.

The chain's CDR3 is CATGTSPQNYNEQFF. The CDR3 bases are TGTGCCACCGGGACTAGTCCCCAAAACTACAATGAGCAGTTCTTC. The chain is built from TRBV10-3 and TRBJ2-1; 8 bases are a match to TRBD2. V lost 10 bases, J lost 3 bases, and 11 bases stayed unmatched. The CDR3 totals 15 residues. CDR1 and CDR2 from the germline V gene are ENHRY and SYGVKD.

This chain links TRBV20-1 with TRBJ2-7, with unresolved D. Trimming left V 6 bases short and J 6 bases short, with 9 bases between. Germline V lookup: CDR1 DFQATT, CDR2 SNEGSKA (reference sequence). There are 10 residues in the CDR3. CDR3 region: CSAAGSEQYF. Here the CDR3 DNA reads TGCAGTGCAGCAGGATCCGAGCAGTACTTC.

The chain is built from TRBV11-2 and TRBJ2-7; no definite D call. This CDR3 comprises 14 residues. Germline CDR1 SGHAT, CDR2 FQNNGV. V was trimmed by 4 bases and J by 6 bases, leaving 16 bases between them. The CDR3 here is CASSSNTVVSEQYF. The CDR3 coding sequence is TGTGCCAGCAGCTCAAATACGGTGGTTTCCGAGCAGTACTTC.

The chain links TRBV6-5 to TRBJ1-6, with 9 bases fitting TRBD1. Trimming removed 6 bases from V and 7 bases from J; junction bases left unmatched: 4. CDR3 length: 14 amino acids. Germline values: CDR1 MNHEY, CDR2 SVGAGI. CDR3 coding DNA: TGTGCCAGCAGGCGGGACAGGGCAAATTCACCCCTCCACTTT. Translation gives CASRRDRANSPLHF.

This rearrangement joins TRBV10-3 to TRBJ1-6; 7 bases map to TRBD1. The V and J ends lost 2 bases and 8 bases, in that order; junction bases with no gene match: 12. CDR3 length: 17 amino acids. CDR1 ENHRY and CDR2 SYGVKD come from the germline V gene. In DNA, the CDR3 is TGTGCCATCAGTGAGACCGACCGACAGGGAAGGGATTCACCCCTCCACTTT. Translated, it gives CAISETDRQGRDSPLHF.

The chain has TRBV5-4 and TRBJ2-1, with TRBD2 identical over 11 bases. Per the germline V gene, CDR1 is SGHNT and CDR2 is YYREEE (reference sequence). The V and J ends lost 0 bases and 1 base, in that order; junction bases with no gene match: 0. This CDR3 contains 16 residues. CDR3: CASSLGLAGSYNEQFF. The CDR3 bases are TGTGCCAGCAGCTTGGGACTAGCGGGATCCTACAATGAGCAGTTCTTC.

The chain is built from TRBV27 and TRBJ2-7; TRBD1 might be the D (6 bases). Trimming stripped 0 bases from V and 6 bases from J, with 9 bases between. CDR3 size: 13 residues. The germline V gene has CDR1 MNHEY and CDR2 SMNVEV (reference sequence). In DNA form, the CDR3 reads TGTGCCAGCAGTTTATCGGTAGGGGGCGAGCAGTACTTC. Protein sequence: CASSLSVGGEQYF.

The chain couples TRBV27 to TRBJ2-1; 9 nucleotides agree with TRBD2. The CDR3 contains 14 residues. Losses at the gene ends were 7 bases for V and 5 bases for J; bases not matched to a gene: 6. Germline V CDR1 and CDR2: MNHEY, SMNVEV (reference sequence). CDR3 in amino acids: CASNRTSVHNEQFF. In DNA form, the CDR3 reads TGTGCCAGCAATCGGACTAGCGTCCACAATGAGCAGTTCTTC.

About this clone: This specimen includes other DNA sequences encoding the same CDR3. This chain joins TRBV6-5 and TRBJ2-2; 9 bases line up with TRBD1. Trimming at V came to 5 bases and at J to 0 bases, leaving 1 base not matched to a gene. CDR3 length equals 15 residues. Germline V gene data show CDR1 as MNHEY and CDR2 as SVGAGI. The CDR3 DNA reads TGTGCCAGCAGTAGACAGGGGGCGAACACCGGGGAGCTGTTTTTT. It is translated as CASSRQGANTGELFF.

The gene calls are TRBV28 and TRBJ2-2; 14 bases align to TRBD2. Germline-derived CDR1 and CDR2 are MDHEN and SYDVKM. The V segment lost 6 bases and the J segment 4 bases; nucleotides outside the gene matches: 7. The CDR3 spans 17 residues. The CDR3: CASSQIGTSGGTGELFF. CDR3 DNA sequence: TGTGCCAGCAGCCAGATTGGGACTAGCGGGGGCACCGGGGAGCTGTTTTTT.

V is TRBV30 and J is TRBJ2-1; 10 bases align to TRBD2. V gave up 7 bases and J gave up 4 bases; unmatched junction bases: 10. In germline, CDR1 is GTSNPN, CDR2 SVGIG (reference sequence). There are 15 residues in the CDR3. The CDR3 DNA reads TGTGCCTTAAAGGGAGCTAGCGGGAGTTACAATGAGCAGTTCTTC. It specifies CALKGASGSYNEQFF.

This clone appeared a single time. The chain couples TRBV4-1 to TRBJ2-1; maybe TRBD2 (6 bases). Trimming pared 4 bases from V and 0 bases from J, leaving 10 bases between. The CDR3 spans 15 residues. CDR1 MGHRA and CDR2 YSYEKL come from the germline V gene. The CDR3 sequence is CASSPVGSSYNEQFF. The CDR3 coding sequence is TGCGCCAGCAGCCCCGTCGGGAGCTCCTACAATGAGCAGTTCTTC.

The V gene is TRBV7-9, the J gene TRBJ2-7; 10 bases fit TRBD1. Losses at the gene ends were 0 bases for V and 3 bases for J; bases not matched to a gene: 5. The CDR3 consists of 16 residues. Looked up from germline, CDR1 is SEHNR and CDR2 is FQNEAQ (reference sequence). The CDR3 sequence is CASSLAGTGEGYEQYF. The CDR3 DNA sequence: TGTGCCAGCAGCTTAGCGGGGACAGGGGAAGGCTACGAGCAGTACTTC.

The genes are TRBV27 and TRBJ2-7; D perhaps matches TRBD1 (7 bases). The V end lost 8 bases, the J end lost 3 bases, and 17 bases lay between the germline ends. Germline CDR1 MNHEY, CDR2 SMNVEV (reference sequence). CDR3 length: 14 amino acids. The CDR3, as DNA: TGTGCCAGCGGTCCTCAGGGGGAGGACTACGAGCAGTACTTC. This codes for CASGPQGEDYEQYF.

The rearrangement uses TRBV5-1 and TRBJ2-7; 12 nucleotides agree with TRBD2. The junction had 6 bases not matched to a gene; V was cut back by 0 bases and J by 5 bases. CDR3 length: 16 residues. CDR1 is SGHRS and CDR2 is YFSETQ in the germline V gene. This CDR3 reads CASSLALPSGRDEQYF. CDR3 DNA sequence: TGCGCCAGCAGCTTGGCCCTGCCTAGCGGGAGGGACGAGCAGTACTTC.

The chain carries TRBV28 and TRBJ1-2, with 7 bases matching TRBD1. Trimming cost V 6 bases and J 2 bases; bases outside gene matches: 6. The CDR3 spans 14 residues. Germline V gene sequence: CDR1 MDHEN, CDR2 SYDVKM. The CDR3 protein is CASSGGGENYGYTF. CDR3 nucleotide sequence: TGTGCCAGCAGCGGAGGGGGCGAGAACTATGGCTACACCTTC.

The V call is TRBV15, the J call TRBJ2-7; TRBD2 matches at 11 bases. The germline CDR1 and CDR2 sequences are LNHNV and YYDKDF (reference sequence). The CDR3 spans 16 residues. V gave up 5 bases and J gave up 6 bases; unmatched junction bases: 12. CDR3: CATSPRVAGGQSEQYF. CDR3 nucleotide sequence: TGTGCCACCAGCCCCCGGGTAGCGGGGGGGCAAAGCGAGCAGTACTTC. The full variable domain, completed using reference TRBV15 and TRBJ2-7, is DAMVIQNPRYQVTQFGKPVTLSCSQTLNHNVMYWYQQKSSQAPKLLFHYYDKDFNNEADTPDNFQSRRPNTSFCFLDIRSPGLGDTAMYLCATSPRVAGGQSEQYFGPGTRLTVT.

This clone was seen a handful of times. This sequence joins TRBV5-6 and TRBJ1-3; no definite D call. Germline V gives CDR1 SGHDT, CDR2 YYEEEE. The V gene lost 0 bases and the J gene lost 0 bases, with 7 bases spanning the gap. The CDR3 consists of 15 residues. The CDR3 reads CASSLVANSGNTIYF. CDR3 DNA sequence: TGTGCCAGCAGCTTGGTAGCCAACTCTGGAAACACCATATATTTT.

The CDR3 loop reads CASSQVKGVGDTEAFF. The CDR3 coding sequence is TGCGCCAGCAGCCAAGTCAAGGGGGTGGGCGACACTGAAGCTTTCTTT. This chain connects TRBV4-3 to TRBJ1-1, with D tentatively TRBD1 (6 bases). The V gene's germline CDR1 is LGHNA and CDR2 YSLEER. CDR3 length equals 16 residues. V dropped 1 base and J dropped 3 bases, with 15 bases sitting between them.

A single count supports this clone. This chain uses TRBV30 with TRBJ2-7, with 7 bases identical to TRBD2. J gave up 4 bases and V 4 bases, and 10 bases lay outside the gene matches. This CDR3 contains 14 residues. The germline V gene has CDR1 GTSNPN and CDR2 SVGIG (reference sequence). The CDR3 region is CAWMVGGGAYEQYF. DNA of the CDR3: TGTGCCTGGATGGTGGGGGGAGGGGCGTACGAGCAGTACTTC.

The rearrangement joins TRBV27 to TRBJ2-1; D may be TRBD2 (6 bases). Germline CDR1 MNHEY, CDR2 SMNVEV (reference sequence). CDR3 length: 19 residues. V lost 4 bases and J lost 0, with 22 bases in between. CDR3 nucleotide sequence: TGTGCCAGCAGTTGTTGGGGAACTGTTGGGAGGTGCTCCTACAATGAGCAGTTCTTC. Its translation: CASSCWGTVGRCSYNEQFF.